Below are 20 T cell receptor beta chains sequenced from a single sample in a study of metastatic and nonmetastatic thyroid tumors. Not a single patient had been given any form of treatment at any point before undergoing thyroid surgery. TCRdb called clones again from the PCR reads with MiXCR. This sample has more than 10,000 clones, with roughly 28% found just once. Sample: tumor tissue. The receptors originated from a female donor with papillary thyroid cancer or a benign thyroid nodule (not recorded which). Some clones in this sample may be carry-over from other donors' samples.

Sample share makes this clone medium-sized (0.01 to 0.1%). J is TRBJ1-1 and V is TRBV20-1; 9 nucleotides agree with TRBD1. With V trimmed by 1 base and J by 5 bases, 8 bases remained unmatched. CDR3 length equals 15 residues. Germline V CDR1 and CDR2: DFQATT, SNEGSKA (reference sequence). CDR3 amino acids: CSARGGGTGRTEAFF. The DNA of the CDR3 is TGCAGTGCTAGAGGGGGAGGGACAGGGAGGACTGAAGCTTTCTTT.

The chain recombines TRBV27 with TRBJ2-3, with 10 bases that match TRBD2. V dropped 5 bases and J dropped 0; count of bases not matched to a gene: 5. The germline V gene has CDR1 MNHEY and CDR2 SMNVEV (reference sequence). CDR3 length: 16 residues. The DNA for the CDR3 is TGTGCCAGCAGTCCCCCGACTAGCGGGAGCACAGATACGCAGTATTTT. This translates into CASSPPTSGSTDTQYF.

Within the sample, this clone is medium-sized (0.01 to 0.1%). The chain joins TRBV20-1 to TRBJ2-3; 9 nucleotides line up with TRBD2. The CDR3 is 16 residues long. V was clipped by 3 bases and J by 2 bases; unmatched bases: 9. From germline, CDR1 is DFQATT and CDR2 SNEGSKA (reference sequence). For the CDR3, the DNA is TGCAGTGCTAGCCCCCGACTAGCGGAGGACACAGATACGCAGTATTTT. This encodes CSASPRLAEDTDTQYF.

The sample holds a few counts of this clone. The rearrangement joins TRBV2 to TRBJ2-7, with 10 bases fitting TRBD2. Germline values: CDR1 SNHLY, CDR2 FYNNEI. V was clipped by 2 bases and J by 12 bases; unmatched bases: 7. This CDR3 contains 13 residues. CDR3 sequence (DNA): TGTGCCAGCAGTGAAAATGCTAGCGGGAGAAGGTACTTC. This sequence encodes CASSENASGRRYF.

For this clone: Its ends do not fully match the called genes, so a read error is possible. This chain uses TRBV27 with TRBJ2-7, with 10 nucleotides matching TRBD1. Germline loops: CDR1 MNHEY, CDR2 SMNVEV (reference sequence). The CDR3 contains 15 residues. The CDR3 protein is CASCDDRGRSYAQYF. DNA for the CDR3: TGTGCCAGCTGTGATGACAGGGGGCGATCCTACGCGCAGTACTTC.

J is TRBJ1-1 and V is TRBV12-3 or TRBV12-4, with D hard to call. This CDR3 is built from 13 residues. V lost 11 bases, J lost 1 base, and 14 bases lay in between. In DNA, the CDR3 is TGTGCCGGCGCCGGGCCCCGGAACACTGAAGCTTTCTTT. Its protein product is CAGAGPRNTEAFF.

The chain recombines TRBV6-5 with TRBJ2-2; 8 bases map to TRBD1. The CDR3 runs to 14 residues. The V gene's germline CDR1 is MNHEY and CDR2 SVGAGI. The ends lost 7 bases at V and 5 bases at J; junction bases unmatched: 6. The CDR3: CASITGGGTGELFF. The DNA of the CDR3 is TGTGCCAGCATTACAGGGGGAGGAACCGGGGAGCTGTTTTTT.

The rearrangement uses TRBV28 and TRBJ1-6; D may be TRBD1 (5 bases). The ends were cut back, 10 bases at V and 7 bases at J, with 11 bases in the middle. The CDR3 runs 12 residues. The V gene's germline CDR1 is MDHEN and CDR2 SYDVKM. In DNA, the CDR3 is TGTGCCATCGACCCAGGGAATTCACCCCTCCACTTT. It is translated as CAIDPGNSPLHF.

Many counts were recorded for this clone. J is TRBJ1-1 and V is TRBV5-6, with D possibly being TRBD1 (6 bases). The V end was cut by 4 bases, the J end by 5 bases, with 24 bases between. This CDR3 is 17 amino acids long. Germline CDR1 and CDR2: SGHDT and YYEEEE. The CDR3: CASSRALSTGPPTEAFF. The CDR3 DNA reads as TGTGCCAGCAGCAGAGCCCTGTCGACAGGCCCCCCGACTGAAGCTTTCTTT.

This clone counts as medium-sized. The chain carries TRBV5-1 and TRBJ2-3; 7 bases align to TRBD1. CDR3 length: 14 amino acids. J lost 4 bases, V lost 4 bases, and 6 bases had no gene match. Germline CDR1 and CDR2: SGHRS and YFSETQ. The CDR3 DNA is TGCGCCAGCAGCCTTTTGACAGGGCCAGATACGCAGTATTTT. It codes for CASSLLTGPDTQYF.

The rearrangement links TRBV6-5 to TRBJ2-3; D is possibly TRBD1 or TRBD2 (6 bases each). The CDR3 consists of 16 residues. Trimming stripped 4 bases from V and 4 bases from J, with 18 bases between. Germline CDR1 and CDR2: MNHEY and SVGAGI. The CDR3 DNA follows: TGTGCCAGCAGTTCCGGAGGGGGGACTTGGGCAGATACGCAGTATTTT. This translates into CASSSGGGTWADTQYF.

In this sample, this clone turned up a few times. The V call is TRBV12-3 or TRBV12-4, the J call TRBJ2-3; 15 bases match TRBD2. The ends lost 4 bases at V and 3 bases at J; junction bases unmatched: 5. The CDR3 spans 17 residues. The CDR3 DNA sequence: TGTGCCAGCAGTTCCTCCGGACTAGCGGGAGGGACAGATACGCAGTATTTT. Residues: CASSSSGLAGGTDTQYF.

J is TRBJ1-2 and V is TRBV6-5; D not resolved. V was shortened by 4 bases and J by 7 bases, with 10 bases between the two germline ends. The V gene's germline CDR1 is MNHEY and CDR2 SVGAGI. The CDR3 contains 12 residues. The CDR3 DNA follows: TGTGCCAGCAGTTCCATTCAAAGTGGCTACACCTTC. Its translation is CASSSIQSGYTF.

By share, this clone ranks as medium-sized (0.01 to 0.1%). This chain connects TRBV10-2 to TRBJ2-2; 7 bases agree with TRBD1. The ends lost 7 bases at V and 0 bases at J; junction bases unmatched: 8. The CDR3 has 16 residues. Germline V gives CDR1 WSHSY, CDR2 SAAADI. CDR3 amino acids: CASNHGTVANTGELFF. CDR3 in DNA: TGCGCCAGCAACCACGGGACAGTTGCGAACACCGGGGAGCTGTTTTTT.

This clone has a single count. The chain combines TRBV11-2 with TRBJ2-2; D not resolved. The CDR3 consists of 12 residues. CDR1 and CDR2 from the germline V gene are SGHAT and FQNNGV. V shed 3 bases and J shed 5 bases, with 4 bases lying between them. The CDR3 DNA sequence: TGTGCCAGCAGCTTTACTACCGGGGAGCTGTTTTTT. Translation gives CASSFTTGELFF.

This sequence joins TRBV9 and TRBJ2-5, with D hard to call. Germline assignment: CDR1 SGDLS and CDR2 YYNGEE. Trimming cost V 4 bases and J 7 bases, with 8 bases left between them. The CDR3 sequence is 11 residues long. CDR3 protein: CASSSDGTQYF. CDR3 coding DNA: TGTGCCAGCAGCTCAGACGGGACCCAGTACTTC.

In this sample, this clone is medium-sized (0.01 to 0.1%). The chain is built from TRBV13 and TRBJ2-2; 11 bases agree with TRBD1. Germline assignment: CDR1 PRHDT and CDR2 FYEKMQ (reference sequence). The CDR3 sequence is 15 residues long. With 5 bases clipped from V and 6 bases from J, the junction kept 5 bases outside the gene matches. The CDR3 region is CASSMDRGLAGELFF. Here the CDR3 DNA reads TGTGCCAGCAGCATGGACAGGGGGCTGGCCGGGGAGCTGTTTTTT.

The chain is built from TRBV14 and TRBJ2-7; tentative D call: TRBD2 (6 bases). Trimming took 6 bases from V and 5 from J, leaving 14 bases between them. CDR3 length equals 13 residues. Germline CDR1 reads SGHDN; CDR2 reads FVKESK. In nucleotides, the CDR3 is TGTGCCAGCAGTTACTCGCGGGGCCACGAGCAGTACTTC. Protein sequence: CASSYSRGHEQYF.

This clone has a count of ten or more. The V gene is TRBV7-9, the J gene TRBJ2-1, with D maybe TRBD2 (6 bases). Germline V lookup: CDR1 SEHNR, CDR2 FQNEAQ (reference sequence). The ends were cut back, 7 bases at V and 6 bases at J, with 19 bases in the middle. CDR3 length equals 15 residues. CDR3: CASIPPPGAGNEQFF. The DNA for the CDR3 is TGTGCCAGCATCCCCCCCCCAGGAGCGGGCAATGAGCAGTTCTTC.

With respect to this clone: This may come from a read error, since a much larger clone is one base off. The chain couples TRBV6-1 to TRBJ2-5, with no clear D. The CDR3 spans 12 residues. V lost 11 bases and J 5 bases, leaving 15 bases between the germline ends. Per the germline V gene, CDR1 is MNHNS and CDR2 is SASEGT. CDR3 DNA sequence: TGTGCCTGCCCTTTTCCCGGGGAGACCCAGTACTTC. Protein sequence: CACPFPGETQYF.